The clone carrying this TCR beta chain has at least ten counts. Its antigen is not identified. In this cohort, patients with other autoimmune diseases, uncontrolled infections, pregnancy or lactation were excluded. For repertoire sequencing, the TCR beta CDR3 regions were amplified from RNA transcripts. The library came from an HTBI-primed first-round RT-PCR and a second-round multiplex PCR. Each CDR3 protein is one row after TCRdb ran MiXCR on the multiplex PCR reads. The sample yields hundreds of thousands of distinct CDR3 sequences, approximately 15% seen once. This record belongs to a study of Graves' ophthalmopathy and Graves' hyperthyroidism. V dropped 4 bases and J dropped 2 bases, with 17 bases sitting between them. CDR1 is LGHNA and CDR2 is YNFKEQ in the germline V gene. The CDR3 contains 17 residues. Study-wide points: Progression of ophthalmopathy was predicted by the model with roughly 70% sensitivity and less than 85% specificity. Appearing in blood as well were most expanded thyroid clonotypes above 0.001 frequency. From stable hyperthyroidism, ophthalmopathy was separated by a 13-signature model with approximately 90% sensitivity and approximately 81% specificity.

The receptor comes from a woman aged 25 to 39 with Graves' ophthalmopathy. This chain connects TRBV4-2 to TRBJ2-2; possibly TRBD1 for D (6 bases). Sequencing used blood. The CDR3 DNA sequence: TGTGCCAGCAGCCTGATGTGGGGGCTAGCAAACACCGGGGAGCTGTTTTTT. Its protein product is CASSLMWGLANTGELFF.